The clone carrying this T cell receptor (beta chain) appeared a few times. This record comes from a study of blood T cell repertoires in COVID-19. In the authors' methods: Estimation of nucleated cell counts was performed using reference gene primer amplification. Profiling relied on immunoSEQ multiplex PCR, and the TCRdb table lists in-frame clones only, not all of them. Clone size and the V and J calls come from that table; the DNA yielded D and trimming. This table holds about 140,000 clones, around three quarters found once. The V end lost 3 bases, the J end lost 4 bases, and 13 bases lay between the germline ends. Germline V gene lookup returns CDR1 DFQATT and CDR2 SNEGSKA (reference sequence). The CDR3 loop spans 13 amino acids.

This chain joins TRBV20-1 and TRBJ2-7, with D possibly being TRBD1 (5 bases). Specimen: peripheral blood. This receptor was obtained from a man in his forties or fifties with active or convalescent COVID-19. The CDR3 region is CSASVDTIYEQYF. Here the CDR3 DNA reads TGCAGTGCTAGTGTGGACACAATATACGAGCAGTACTTC.